This record looks at one TCR beta chain sequence and its context. What it recognizes is unknown. The data were obtained in a study of PD-1 blockade in classical Hodgkin lymphoma. The study, taken as a whole, reports: Newly diagnosed patients were said to have less baseline TCR diversity than healthy donors did. Complete responders matched newly diagnosed patients in baseline diversity. Compared with baseline, CD4+ but not CD8+ TCR diversity had risen significantly by C4D1.

All trial patients relapsed after autologous stem cell transplantation. V was clipped by 1 base and J by 6 bases, with 19 bases between them. This CDR3 contains 17 residues. Germline V gene data show CDR1 as MGHRA and CDR2 as YSYEKL. Assay: immunoSEQ multiplex PCR; the TCRdb copy retains only in-frame clones and omits some. The table has fewer than 25,000 clones, more than 80% seen once; the top ten hold around 7.7%. The chain is built from TRBV4-1 and TRBJ2-1; tentative D call: TRBD2 (7 bases). This TCR derives from a human donor with classical Hodgkin lymphoma. The sequenced sample was peripheral blood mononuclear cells (PBMCs), obtained before the second cycle of nivolumab. The CDR3 DNA sequence: TGCGCCAGCAGCCAAGGGGATCTAGGACTAGGGGGCAATGAGCAGTTCTTC. Protein sequence: CASSQGDLGLGGNEQFF.